This T cell receptor beta chain was sequenced in a study of T cells in narcolepsy. General observations from the study: Autoreactive HCRT-specific and TRIB2-specific clonotypes were marked in same-patient CSF-versus-blood CD4+ comparisons. Blood of same and different patients, but not healthy controls, reportedly held recurring autoreactive clonotypes. In some patient and control memory CD4+ samples, autoreactive clones were absent.

Profiling relied on immunoSEQ multiplex PCR, and the TCRdb table lists in-frame clones only, not all of them. The table shows under 30,000 clones, with around three quarters occurring only once. The V gene's germline CDR1 is SQVTM and CDR2 ANQGSEA. Trimming took off 3 bases at V and 3 bases at J, with 12 bases between the two ends. This CDR3 has 13 amino acids. Details on this clone: Its antigen is unknown.

This receptor was taken from a human donor with narcolepsy. The chain couples TRBV29-1 to TRBJ2-7; D perhaps matches TRBD2 (7 bases). The material sequenced was CD45RA- memory CD4+ T cells from PBMCs. This chain's CDR3 is CSVDGGPLYEQYF. The CDR3 bases are TGCAGCGTTGACGGGGGGCCCCTCTACGAGCAGTACTTC.